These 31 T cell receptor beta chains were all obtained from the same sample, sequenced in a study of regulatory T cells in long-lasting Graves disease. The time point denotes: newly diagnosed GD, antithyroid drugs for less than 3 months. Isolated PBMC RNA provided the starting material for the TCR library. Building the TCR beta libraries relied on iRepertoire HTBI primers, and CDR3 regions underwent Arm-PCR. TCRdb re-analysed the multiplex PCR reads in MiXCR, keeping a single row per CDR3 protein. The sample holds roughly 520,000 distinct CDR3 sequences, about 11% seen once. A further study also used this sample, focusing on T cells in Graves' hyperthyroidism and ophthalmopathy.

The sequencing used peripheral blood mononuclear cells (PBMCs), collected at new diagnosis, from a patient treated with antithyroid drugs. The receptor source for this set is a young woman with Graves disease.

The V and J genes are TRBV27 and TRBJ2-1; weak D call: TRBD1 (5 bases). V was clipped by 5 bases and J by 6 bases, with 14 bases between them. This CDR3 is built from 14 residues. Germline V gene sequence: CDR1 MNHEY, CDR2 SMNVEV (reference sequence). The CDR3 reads CASSQWGPSNEQFF. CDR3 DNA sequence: TGTGCCAGCAGTCAATGGGGCCCCTCCAATGAGCAGTTCTTC.

CDR3 in amino acids: CASSIDRSWETQYF. In DNA, the CDR3 is TGTGCCAGTAGTATCGACCGTTCGTGGGAGACCCAGTACTTC. The chain combines TRBV19 with TRBJ2-3; no firm D call. The J call may be wrong; the DNA end is better matched by TRBJ2-5. Germline V gene sequence: CDR1 LNHDA, CDR2 SQIVND (reference sequence). This CDR3 spans 14 amino acids.

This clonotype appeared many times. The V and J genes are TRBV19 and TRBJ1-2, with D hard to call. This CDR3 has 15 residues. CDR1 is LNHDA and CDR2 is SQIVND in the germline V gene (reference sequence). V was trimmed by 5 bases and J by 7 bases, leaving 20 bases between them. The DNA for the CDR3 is TGTGCCAGTAGTCCCGACCTTTGGGAAGATTCTGGCTACACCTTC. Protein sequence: CASSPDLWEDSGYTF.

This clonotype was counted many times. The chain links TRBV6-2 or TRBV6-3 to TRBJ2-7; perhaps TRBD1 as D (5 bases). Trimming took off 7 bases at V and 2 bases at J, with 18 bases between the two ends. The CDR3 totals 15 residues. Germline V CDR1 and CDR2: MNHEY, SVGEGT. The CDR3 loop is CASIGNRFLAYEQYF. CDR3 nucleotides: TGTGCCAGCATTGGAAACAGGTTCCTTGCCTACGAGCAGTACTTC.

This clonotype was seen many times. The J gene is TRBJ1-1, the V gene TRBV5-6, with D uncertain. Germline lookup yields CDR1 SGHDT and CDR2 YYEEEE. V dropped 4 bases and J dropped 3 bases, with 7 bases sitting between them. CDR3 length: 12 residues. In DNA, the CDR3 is TGTGCCAGCAGCAACCTCTACACTGAAGCTTTCTTT. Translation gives CASSNLYTEAFF.

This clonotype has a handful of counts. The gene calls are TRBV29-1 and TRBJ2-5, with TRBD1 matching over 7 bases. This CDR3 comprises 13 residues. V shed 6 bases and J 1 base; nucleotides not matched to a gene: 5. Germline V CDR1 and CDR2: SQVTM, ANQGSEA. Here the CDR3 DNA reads TGCAGCGTCAAAACAGGGGTCCAAGAGACCCAGTACTTC. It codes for CSVKTGVQETQYF.

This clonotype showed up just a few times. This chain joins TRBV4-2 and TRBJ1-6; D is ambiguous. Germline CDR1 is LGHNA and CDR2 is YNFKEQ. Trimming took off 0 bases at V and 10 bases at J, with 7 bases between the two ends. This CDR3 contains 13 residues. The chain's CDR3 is CASSQDQRSPLHF. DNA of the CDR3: TGTGCCAGCAGCCAAGATCAAAGGTCACCCCTCCACTTT.

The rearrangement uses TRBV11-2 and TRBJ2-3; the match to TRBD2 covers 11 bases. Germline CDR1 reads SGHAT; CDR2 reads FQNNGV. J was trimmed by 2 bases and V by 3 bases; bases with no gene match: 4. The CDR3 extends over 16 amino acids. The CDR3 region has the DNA TGTGCCAGCAGCTTGGGGACTAGCGGACACACAGATACGCAGTATTTT. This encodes CASSLGTSGHTDTQYF.

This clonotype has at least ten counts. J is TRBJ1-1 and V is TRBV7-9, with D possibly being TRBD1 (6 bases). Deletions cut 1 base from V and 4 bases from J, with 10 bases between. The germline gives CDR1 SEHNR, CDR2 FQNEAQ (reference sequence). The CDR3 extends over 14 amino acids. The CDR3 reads CASSLDAGATEAFF. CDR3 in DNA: TGTGCCAGCAGCTTAGACGCAGGGGCCACTGAAGCTTTCTTT.

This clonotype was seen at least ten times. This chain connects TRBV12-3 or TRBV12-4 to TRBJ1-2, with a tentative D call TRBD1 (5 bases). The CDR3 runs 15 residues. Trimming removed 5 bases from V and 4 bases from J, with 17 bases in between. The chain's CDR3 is CASSPTAGGGYGYTF. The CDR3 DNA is TGTGCCAGCAGTCCTACTGCGGGTGGGGGCTATGGCTACACCTTC.

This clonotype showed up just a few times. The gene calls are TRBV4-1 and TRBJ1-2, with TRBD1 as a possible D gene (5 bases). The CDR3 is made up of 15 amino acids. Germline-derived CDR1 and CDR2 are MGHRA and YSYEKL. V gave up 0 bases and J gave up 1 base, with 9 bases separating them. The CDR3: CASSQETGVNYGYTF. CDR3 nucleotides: TGCGCCAGCAGCCAAGAGACGGGGGTTAACTATGGCTACACCTTC.

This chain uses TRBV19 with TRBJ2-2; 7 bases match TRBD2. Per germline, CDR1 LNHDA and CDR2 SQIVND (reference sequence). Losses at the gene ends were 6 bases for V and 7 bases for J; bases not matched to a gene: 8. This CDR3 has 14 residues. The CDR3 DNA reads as TGTGCCAGTAGGGGAGGGAGGGCTATCGGGGAGCTGTTTTTT. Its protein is CASRGGRAIGELFF.

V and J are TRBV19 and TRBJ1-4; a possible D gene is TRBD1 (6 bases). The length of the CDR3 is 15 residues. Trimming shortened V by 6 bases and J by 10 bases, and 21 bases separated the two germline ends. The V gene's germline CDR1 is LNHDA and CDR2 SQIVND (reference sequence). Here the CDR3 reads CASSQGSDEKRKLFF. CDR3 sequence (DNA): TGTGCCAGTAGCCAGGGGTCGGACGAAAAAAGAAAACTGTTTTTT. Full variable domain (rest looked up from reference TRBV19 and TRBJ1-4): DGGITQSPKYLFRKEGQNVTLSCEQNLNHDAMYWYRQDPGQGLRLIYYSQIVNDFQKGDIAEGYSVSREKKESFPLTVTSAQKNPTAFYLCASSQGSDEKRKLFFGSGTQLSVL.

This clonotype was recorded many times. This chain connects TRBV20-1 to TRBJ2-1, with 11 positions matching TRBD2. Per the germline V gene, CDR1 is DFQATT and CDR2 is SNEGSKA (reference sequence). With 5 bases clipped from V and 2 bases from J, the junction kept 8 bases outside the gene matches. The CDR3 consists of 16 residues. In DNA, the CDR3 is TGCAGTGCTGGGACTAGCGGATATAACGCCTACAATGAGCAGTTCTTC. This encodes CSAGTSGYNAYNEQFF.

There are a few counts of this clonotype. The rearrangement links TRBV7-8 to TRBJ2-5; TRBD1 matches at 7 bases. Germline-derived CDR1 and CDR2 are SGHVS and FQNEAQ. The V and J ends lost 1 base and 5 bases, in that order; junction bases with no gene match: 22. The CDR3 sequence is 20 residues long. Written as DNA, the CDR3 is TGTGCCAGCAGCTTAGTAGCTTTAGCCGGTCCAGGGGGTGAAGGGGAGACCCAGTACTTC. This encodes CASSLVALAGPGGEGETQYF.

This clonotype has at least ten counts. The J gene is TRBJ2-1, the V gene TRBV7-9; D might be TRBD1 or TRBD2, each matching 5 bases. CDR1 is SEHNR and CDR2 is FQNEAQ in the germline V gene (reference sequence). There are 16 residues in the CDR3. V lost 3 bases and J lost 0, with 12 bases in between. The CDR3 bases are TGTGCCAGCAGCTTGGCGAGGGGTCGCTCCTACAATGAGCAGTTCTTC. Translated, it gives CASSLARGRSYNEQFF.

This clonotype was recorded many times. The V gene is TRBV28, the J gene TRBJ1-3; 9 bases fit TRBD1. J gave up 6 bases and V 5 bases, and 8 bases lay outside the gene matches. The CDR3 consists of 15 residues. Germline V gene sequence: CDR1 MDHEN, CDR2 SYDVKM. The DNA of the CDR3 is TGTGCCAGCAGTCTCCAAGGGACAGGGATAAACACCATATATTTT. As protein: CASSLQGTGINTIYF. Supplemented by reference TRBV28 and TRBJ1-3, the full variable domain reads DVKVTQSSRYLVKRTGEKVFLECVQDMDHENMFWYRQDPGLGLRLIYFSYDVKMKEKGDIPEGYSVSREKKERFSLILESASTNQTSMYLCASSLQGTGINTIYFGEGSWLTVV.

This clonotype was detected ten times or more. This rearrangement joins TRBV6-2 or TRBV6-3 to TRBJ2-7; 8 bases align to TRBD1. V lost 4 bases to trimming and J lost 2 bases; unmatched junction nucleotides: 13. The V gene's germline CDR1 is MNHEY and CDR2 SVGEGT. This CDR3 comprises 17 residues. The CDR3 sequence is CASSLALLRDRTYEQYF. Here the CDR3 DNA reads TGTGCCAGCAGTTTAGCCCTCCTCCGGGACAGGACCTACGAGCAGTACTTC.

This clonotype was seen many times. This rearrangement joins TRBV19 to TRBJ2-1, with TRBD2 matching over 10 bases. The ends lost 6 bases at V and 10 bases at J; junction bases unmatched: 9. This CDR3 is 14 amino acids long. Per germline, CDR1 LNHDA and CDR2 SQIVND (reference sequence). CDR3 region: CASSAAGGLTEQFF. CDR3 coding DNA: TGTGCCAGTAGCGCAGCGGGAGGGCTCACGGAGCAGTTCTTC.

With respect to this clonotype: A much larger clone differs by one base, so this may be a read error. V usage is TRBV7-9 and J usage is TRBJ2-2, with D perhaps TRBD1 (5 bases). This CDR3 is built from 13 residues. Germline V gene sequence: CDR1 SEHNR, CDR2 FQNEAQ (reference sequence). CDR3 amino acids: CAGSSRQFGELFF. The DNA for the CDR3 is TGTGCCGGCAGCTCCAGACAGTTCGGGGAGCTGTTTTTT.

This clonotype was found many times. The chain's CDR3 is CASSVNSGIVYEQYF. CDR3 coding DNA: TGTGCCAGCTCAGTGAATAGCGGGATAGTCTACGAGCAGTACTTC. This chain links TRBV18 with TRBJ2-7, with 8 positions matching TRBD2. V was clipped by 5 bases and J by 3 bases; unmatched bases: 9. Germline V gene sequence: CDR1 KGHSH, CDR2 LQKENI. The CDR3 is 15 residues long.

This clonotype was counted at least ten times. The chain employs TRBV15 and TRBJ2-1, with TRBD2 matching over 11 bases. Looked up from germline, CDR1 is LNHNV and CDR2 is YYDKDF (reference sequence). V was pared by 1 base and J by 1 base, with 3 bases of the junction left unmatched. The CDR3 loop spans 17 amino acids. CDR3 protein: CATSRGLAGGSYNEQFF. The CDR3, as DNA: TGTGCCACCAGCAGAGGGTTAGCGGGAGGGTCCTACAATGAGCAGTTCTTC.

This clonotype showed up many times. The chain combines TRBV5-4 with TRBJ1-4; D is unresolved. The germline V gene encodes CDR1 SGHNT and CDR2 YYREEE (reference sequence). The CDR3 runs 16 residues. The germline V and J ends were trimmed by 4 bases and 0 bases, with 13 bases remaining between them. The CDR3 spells CASSQYGRATNEKLFF. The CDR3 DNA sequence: TGTGCCAGCAGCCAATACGGACGGGCAACTAATGAAAAACTGTTTTTT.

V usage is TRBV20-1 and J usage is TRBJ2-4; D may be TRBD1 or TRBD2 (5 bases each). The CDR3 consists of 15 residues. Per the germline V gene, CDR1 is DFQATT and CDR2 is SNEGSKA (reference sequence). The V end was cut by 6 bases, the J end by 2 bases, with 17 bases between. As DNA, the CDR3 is TGCAGTGCCGGGCCAGGGACCCTAACCAAAAACATTCAGTACTTC. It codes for CSAGPGTLTKNIQYF.

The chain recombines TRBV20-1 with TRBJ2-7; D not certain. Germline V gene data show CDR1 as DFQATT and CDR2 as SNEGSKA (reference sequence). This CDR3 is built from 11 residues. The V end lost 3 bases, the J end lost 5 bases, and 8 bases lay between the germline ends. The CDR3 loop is CSASITHEQYF. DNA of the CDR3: TGCAGTGCTAGCATCACACACGAGCAGTACTTC.

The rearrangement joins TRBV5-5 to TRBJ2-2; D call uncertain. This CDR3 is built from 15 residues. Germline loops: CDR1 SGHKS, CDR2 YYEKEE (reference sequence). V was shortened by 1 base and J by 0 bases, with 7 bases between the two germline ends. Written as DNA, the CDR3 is TGTGCCAGCAGCTTGTCCCCTACGAACACCGGGGAGCTGTTTTTT. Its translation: CASSLSPTNTGELFF.

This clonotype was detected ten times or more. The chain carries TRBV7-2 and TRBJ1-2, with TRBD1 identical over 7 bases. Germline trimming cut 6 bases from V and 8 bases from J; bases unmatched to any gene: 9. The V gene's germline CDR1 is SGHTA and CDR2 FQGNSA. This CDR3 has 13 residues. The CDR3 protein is CASRVDRTVGYTF. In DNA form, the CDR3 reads TGTGCCAGCAGGGTGGACAGGACGGTCGGCTACACCTTC.

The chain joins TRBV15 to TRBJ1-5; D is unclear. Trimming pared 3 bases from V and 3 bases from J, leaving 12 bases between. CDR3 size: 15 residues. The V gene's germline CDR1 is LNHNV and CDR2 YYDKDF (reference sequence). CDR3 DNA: TGTGCCACCAGCAGCCAATCCGGGTTCAATCAGCCCCAGCATTTT. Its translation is CATSSQSGFNQPQHF.

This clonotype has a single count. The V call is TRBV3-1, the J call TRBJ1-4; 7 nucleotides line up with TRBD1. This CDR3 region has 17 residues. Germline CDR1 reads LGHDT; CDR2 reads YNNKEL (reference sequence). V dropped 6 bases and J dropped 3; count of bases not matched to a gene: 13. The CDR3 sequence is CASRPRDRRGANEKLFF. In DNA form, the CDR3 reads TGTGCCAGCAGGCCGCGGGACAGACGTGGGGCTAATGAAAAACTGTTTTTT.

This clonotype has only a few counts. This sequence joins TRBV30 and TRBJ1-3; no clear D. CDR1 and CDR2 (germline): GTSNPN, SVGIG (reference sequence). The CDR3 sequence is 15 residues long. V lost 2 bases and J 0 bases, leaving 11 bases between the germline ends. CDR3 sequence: CAWSLGRNSGNTIYF. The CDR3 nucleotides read TGTGCCTGGAGTCTCGGGCGAAACTCTGGAAACACCATATATTTT. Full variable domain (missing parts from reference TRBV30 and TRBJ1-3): SQTIHQWPATLVQPVGSPLSLECTVEGTSNPNLYWYRQAAGRGLQLLFYSVGIGQISSEVPQNLSASRPQDRQFILSSKKLLLSDSGFYLCAWSLGRNSGNTIYFGEGSWLTVV.

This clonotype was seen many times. This CDR3 is CASSQEFTSRGYEQYF. CDR3 DNA sequence: TGCGCCAGCAGCCAAGAATTTACGAGCAGGGGCTACGAGCAGTACTTC. This rearrangement joins TRBV4-3 to TRBJ2-7; a weak D match, TRBD1 (6 bases). Between the trimmed V and J ends, which lost 0 bases and 3 bases, there was a span of 15 bases. Germline values: CDR1 LGHNA, CDR2 YSLEER. The CDR3 runs to 16 residues.